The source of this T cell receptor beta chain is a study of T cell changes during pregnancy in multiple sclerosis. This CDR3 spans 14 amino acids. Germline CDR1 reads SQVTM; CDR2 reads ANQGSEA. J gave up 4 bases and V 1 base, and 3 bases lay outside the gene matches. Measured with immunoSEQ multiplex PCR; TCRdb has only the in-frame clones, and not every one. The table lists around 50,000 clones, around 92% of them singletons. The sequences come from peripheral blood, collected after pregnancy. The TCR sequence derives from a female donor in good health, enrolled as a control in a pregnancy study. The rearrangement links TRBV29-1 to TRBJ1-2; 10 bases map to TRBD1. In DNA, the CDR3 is TGCAGCGTTGAAGTAGGGACAGGGGCCTATGGCTACACCTTC. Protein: CSVEVGTGAYGYTF.